Sequencing of this TCR beta chain was carried out in a study of cytotoxic CD8 clonotypes in ibrutinib-treated CLL. About the study: Patients: roughly 11 relapsed/refractory, roughly 15 treatment-naive, roughly 17 IGHV unmutated.

Some clones are missing from TCRdb's copy, which holds only in-frame ones; the method was immunoSEQ multiplex PCR. The sample includes roughly 220,000 clones, 75% to 80% seen only once; the top ten take 11%. Notes on this clone: Its antigen remains unknown.

Trimming removed 6 bases from V and 0 bases from J, with 11 bases in between. This CDR3 spans 14 amino acids. Germline V gene data show CDR1 as WSHSY and CDR2 as SAAADI. Study results and limitations: An increase in clonality occurred at ibrutinib response, followed by a return toward baseline at progression. Sustained-remission and progressing patients' sampling times differed. Pretreatment clonality was elevated relative to age-matched healthy donors and paralleled circulating CD8+ T-cell counts.

The chain joins TRBV10-2 to TRBJ1-1; maybe TRBD1 (5 bases). The sequence was obtained from a human donor with chronic lymphocytic leukemia. The sequencing here drew on PBMCs, taken after 12 months of ibrutinib treatment. The CDR3 coding sequence is TGCGCCAGCAGGGACATATTCATGAACACTGAAGCTTTCTTT. It translates to CASRDIFMNTEAFF.